This TCR beta chain was captured by sequencing in a study of beta chain features in type 1 diabetes. Points from the study as a whole: TCRB CDR3s from Type 1 diabetes patients were moderately but significantly shorter in all four CD4+ subsets.

Of the isolated RNA, all was reverse transcribed, and so the sequenced material was expressed TCRB transcripts. The assay was immunoSEQ multiplex PCR, and TCRdb's table has in-frame clones only and misses some. The repertoire holds about 160,000 clones, roughly 8% seen once, with 0.5% in the top ten. As regards this clone: Its antigen is still unknown.

CDR3 length: 14 amino acids. Germline V gene lookup returns CDR1 WSHSY and CDR2 SAAADI. V was clipped by 7 bases and J by 0 bases, with 9 bases between them. The sequenced material came from central memory CD4+ T cells from blood. V and J are TRBV10-2 and TRBJ2-2; TRBD1 might be the D (6 bases). This receptor was identified in a man in his late teens or twenties with type 1 diabetes. CDR3 coding DNA: TGCGCCAGCAAGTGGGACACGAACACCGGGGAGCTGTTTTTT. Its protein product is CASKWDTNTGELFF.